Following are 2 T cell receptor beta chains from one sample sequenced in a study of blood T cells in healthy people across ages. With a J-beta primer mix and a sample-barcoded 5' primer, a second PCR ran about 7 to 11 cycles. MiXCR, applied by TCRdb to the 5' RACE reads, yields one record per CDR3 protein. The repertoire includes some 690,000 distinct CDR3 sequences, about a fifth of them detected once, and 22% sits in the top ten. Input material: blood. These receptors all stem from a man in his 70s in good health.

This clonotype turned up a few times. This chain uses TRBV20-1 with TRBJ2-3; D not certain. V was clipped by 0 bases and J by 6 bases, with 10 bases between them. CDR1 and CDR2 from the germline V gene are DFQATT and SNEGSKA (reference sequence). The CDR3 spans 13 residues. For the CDR3, the DNA is TGCAGTGCTAGAGATTCCGGTATGGATACGCAGTATTTT. It translates to CSARDSGMDTQYF.

This rearrangement joins TRBV5-5 to TRBJ2-7; D not certain. Looked up from germline, CDR1 is SGHKS and CDR2 is YYEKEE (reference sequence). V was shortened by 4 bases and J by 3 bases, with 8 bases between the two germline ends. This CDR3 spans 12 amino acids. The CDR3 reads CASSLMNYEQYF. The DNA for the CDR3 is TGTGCCAGCAGCCTCATGAACTACGAGCAGTACTTC.